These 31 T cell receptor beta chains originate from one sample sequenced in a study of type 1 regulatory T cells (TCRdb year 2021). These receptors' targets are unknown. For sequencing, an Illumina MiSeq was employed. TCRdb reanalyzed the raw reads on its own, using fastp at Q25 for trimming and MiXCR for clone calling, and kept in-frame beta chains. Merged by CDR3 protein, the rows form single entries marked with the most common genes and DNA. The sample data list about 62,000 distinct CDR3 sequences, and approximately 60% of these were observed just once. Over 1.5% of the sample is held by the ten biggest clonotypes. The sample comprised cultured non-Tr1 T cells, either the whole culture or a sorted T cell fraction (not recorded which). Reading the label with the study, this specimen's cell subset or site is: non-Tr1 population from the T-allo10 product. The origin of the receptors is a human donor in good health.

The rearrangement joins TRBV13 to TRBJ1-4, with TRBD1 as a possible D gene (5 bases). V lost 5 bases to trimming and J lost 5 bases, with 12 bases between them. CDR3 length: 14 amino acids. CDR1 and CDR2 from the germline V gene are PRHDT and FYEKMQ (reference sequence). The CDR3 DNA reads TGTGCCAGCAGCCTCAGGGTCGCCAATGAAAAACTGTTTTTT. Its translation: CASSLRVANEKLFF. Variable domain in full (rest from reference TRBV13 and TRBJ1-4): AAGVIQSPRHLIKEKRETATLKCYPIPRHDTVYWYQQGPGQDPQFLISFYEKMQSDKGSIPDRFSAQQFSDYHSELNMSSLELGDSALYFCASSLRVANEKLFFGSGTQLSVL.

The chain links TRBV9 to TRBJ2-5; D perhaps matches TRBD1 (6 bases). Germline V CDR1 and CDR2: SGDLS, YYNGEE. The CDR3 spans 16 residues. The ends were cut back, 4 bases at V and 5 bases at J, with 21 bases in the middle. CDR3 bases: TGTGCCAGCAGCACGGGAACAGGGACACCGTTGGAGACCCAGTACTTC. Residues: CASSTGTGTPLETQYF.

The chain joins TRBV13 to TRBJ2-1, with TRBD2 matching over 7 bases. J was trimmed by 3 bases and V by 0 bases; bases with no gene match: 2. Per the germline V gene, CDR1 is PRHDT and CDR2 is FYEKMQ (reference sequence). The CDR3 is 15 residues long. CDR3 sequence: CASSLGGTIYNEQFF. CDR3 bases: TGTGCCAGCAGCTTAGGCGGGACTATCTACAATGAGCAGTTCTTC. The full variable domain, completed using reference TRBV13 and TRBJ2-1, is AAGVIQSPRHLIKEKRETATLKCYPIPRHDTVYWYQQGPGQDPQFLISFYEKMQSDKGSIPDRFSAQQFSDYHSELNMSSLELGDSALYFCASSLGGTIYNEQFFGPGTRLTVL.

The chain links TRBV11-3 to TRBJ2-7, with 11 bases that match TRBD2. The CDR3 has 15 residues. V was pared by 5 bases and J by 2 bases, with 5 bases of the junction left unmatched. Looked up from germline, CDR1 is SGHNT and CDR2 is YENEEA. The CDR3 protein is CASSVGTSGPYEQYF. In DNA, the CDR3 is TGTGCCAGCAGCGTCGGGACTAGCGGCCCCTACGAGCAGTACTTC. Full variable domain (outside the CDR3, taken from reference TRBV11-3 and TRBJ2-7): EAGVVQSPRYKIIEKKQPVAFWCNPISGHNTLYWYLQNLGQGPELLIRYENEEAVDDSQLPKDRFSAERLKGVDSTLKIQPAELGDSAVYLCASSVGTSGPYEQYFGPGTRLTVT.

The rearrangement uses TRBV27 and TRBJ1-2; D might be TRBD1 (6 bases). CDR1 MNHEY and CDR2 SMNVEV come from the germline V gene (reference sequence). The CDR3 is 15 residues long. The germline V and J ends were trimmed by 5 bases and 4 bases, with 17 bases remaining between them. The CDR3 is CASSPGVLTGYGYTF. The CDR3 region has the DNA TGTGCCAGCAGTCCAGGGGTCCTTACCGGCTATGGCTACACCTTC.

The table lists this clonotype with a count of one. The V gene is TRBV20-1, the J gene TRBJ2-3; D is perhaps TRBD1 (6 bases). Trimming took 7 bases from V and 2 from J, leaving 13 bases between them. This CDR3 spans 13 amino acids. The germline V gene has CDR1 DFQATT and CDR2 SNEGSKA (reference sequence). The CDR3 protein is CSVSGDTTDTQYF. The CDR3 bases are TGCAGTGTTAGTGGGGACACCACAGATACGCAGTATTTT.

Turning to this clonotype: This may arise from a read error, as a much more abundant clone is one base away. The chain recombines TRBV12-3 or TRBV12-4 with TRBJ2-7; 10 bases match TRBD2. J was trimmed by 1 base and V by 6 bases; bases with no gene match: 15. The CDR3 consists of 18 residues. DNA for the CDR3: TGTGCCAGCAGAGCCCACATGCTAGCGGGAGAAGGGTCCTACGAGCAGTACTTC. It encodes CASRAHMLAGEGSYEQYF.

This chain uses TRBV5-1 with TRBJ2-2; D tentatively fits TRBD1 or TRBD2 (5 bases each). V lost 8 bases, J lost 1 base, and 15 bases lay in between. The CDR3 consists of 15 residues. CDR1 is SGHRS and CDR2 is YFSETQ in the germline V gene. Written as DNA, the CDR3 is TGCGCCAGTTCGGGGCCAGCCTTGAACACCGGGGAGCTGTTTTTT. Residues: CASSGPALNTGELFF. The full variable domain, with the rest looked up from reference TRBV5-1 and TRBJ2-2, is KAGVTQTPRYLIKTRGQQVTLSCSPISGHRSVSWYQQTPGQGLQFLFEYFSETQRNKGNFPGRFSGRQFSNSRSEMNVSTLELGDSALYLCASSGPALNTGELFFGEGSRLTVL.

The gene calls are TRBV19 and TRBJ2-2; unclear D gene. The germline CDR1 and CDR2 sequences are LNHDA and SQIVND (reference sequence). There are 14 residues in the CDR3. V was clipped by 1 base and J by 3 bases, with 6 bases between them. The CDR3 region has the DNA TGTGCCAGTAGTATAGGACCATACACCGGGGAGCTGTTTTTT. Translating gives CASSIGPYTGELFF. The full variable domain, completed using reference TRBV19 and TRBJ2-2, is DGGITQSPKYLFRKEGQNVTLSCEQNLNHDAMYWYRQDPGQGLRLIYYSQIVNDFQKGDIAEGYSVSREKKESFPLTVTSAQKNPTAFYLCASSIGPYTGELFFGEGSRLTVL.

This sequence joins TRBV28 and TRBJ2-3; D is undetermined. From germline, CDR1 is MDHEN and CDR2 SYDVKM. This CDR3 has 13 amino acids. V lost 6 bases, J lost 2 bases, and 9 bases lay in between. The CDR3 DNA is TGTGCCAGCAGCAACGCGGACACAGATACGCAGTATTTT. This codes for CASSNADTDTQYF.

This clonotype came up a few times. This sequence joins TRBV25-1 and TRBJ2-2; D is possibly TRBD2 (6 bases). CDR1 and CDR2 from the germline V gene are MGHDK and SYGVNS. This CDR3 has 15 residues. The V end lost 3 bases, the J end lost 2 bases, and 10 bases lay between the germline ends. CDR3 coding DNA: TGTGCCAGCAGTGAGGGACTCGATAACACCGGGGAGCTGTTTTTT. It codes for CASSEGLDNTGELFF.

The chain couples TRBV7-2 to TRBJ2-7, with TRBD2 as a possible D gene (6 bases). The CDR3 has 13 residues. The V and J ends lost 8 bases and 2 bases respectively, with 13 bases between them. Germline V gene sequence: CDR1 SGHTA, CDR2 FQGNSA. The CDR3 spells CASAMGLTYEQYF. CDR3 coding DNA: TGTGCCAGCGCCATGGGACTGACCTACGAGCAGTACTTC.

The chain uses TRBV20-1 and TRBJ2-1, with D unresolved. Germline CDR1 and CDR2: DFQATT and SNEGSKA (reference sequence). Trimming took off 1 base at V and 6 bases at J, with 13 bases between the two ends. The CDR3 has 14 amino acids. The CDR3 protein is CSARVLGNSNEQFF. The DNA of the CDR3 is TGCAGTGCTAGAGTTCTGGGGAACAGCAATGAGCAGTTCTTC.

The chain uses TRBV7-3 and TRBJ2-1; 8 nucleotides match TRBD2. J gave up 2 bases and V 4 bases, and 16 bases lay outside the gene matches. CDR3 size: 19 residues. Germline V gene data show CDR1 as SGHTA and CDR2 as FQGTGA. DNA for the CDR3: TGTGCCAGCAGCTCCTCCGGGACGACCGGGAGGGCCGCCTACAATGAGCAGTTCTTC. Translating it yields CASSSSGTTGRAAYNEQFF.

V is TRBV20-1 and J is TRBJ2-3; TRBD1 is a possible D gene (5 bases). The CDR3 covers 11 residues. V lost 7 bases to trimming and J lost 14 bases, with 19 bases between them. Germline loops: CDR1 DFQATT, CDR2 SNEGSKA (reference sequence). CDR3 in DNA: TGCAGTGTCCTCGCGGACACCCGGCTGTATTTT. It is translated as CSVLADTRLYF.

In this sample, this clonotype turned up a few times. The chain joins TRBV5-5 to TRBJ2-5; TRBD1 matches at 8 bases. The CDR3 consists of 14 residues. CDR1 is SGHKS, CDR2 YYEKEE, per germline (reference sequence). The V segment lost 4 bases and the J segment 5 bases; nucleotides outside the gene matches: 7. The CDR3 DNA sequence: TGTGCCAGCAGCCCGGACAGGGTACGGGAGACCCAGTACTTC. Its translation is CASSPDRVRETQYF.

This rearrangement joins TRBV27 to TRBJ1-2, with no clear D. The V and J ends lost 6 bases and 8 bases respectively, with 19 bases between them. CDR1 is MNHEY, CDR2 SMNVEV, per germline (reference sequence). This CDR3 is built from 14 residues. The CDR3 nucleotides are TGTGCCAGCAGCCCCGTTGTGGGAGGTGTCGGCTACACCTTC. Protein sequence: CASSPVVGGVGYTF.

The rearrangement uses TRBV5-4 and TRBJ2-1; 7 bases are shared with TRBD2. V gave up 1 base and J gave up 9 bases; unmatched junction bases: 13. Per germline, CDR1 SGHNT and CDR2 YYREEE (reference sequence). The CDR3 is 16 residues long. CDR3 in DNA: TGTGCCAGCAGCTTGTTTTTGCGGGAGCCCTTAGGTGAGCAGTTCTTC. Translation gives CASSLFLREPLGEQFF.

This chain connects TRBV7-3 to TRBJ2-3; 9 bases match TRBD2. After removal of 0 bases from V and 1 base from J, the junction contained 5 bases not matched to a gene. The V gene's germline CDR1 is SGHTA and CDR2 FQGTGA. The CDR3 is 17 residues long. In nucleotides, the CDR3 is TGTGCCAGCAGCTTAACAGGGACTAGCCTCGGCACAGATACGCAGTATTTT. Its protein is CASSLTGTSLGTDTQYF.

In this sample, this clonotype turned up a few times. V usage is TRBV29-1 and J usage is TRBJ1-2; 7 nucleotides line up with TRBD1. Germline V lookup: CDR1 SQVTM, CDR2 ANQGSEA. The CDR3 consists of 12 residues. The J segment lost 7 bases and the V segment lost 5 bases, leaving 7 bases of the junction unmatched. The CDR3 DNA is TGCAGCGTTCAAGGGGGCGCGGCTGGCTACACCTTC. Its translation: CSVQGGAAGYTF.

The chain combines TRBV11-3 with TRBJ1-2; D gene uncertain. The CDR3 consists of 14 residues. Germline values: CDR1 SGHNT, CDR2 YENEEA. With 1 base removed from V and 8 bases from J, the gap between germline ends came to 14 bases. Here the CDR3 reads CASSLGDGRRGYTF. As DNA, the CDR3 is TGTGCCAGCAGCTTAGGAGACGGGCGTCGGGGCTACACCTTC. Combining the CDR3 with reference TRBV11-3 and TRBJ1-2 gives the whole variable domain EAGVVQSPRYKIIEKKQPVAFWCNPISGHNTLYWYLQNLGQGPELLIRYENEEAVDDSQLPKDRFSAERLKGVDSTLKIQPAELGDSAVYLCASSLGDGRRGYTFGSGTRLTVV.

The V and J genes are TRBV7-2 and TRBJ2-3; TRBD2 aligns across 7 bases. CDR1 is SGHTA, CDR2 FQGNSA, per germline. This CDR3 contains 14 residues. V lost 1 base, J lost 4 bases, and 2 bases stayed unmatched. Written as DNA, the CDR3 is TGTGCCAGCAGCTTAGGGGGACTATCAGATACGCAGTATTTT. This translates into CASSLGGLSDTQYF.

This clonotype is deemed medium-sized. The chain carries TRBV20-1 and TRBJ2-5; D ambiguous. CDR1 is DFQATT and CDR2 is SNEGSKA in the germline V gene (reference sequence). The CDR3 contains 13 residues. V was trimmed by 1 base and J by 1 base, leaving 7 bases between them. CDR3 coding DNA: TGCAGTGCTAGAGTTCGGGTCCAAGAGACCCAGTACTTC. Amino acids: CSARVRVQETQYF.

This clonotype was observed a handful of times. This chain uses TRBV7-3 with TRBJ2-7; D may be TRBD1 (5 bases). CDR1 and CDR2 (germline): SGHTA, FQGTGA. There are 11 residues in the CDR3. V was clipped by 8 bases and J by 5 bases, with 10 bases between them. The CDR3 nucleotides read TGTGCCAGCCCTTTGGGGCACGAGCAGTACTTC. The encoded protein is CASPLGHEQYF.

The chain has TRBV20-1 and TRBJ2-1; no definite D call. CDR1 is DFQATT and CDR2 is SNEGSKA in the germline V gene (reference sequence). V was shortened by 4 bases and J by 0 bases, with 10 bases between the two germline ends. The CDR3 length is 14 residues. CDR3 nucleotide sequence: TGCAGTGCTATCCGAAAATCCTCCTACAATGAGCAGTTCTTC. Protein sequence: CSAIRKSSYNEQFF.

Here the CDR3 DNA reads TGTGCCAGCAGCTTAGGGGACAGGGCGGTTGGCTACACCTTC. Amino acid sequence: CASSLGDRAVGYTF. This sequence joins TRBV5-6 and TRBJ1-2, with 9 bases lining up with TRBD1. J was trimmed by 7 bases and V by 2 bases; bases with no gene match: 6. CDR1 and CDR2 (germline): SGHDT, YYEEEE. The CDR3 totals 14 residues.

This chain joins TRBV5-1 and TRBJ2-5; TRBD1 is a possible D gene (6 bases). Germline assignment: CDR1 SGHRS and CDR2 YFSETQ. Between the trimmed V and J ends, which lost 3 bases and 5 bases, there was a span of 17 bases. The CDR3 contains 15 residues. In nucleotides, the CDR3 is TGCGCCAGCAGCTGGGGAAACAGGGCGGTGGAGACCCAGTACTTC. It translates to CASSWGNRAVETQYF.

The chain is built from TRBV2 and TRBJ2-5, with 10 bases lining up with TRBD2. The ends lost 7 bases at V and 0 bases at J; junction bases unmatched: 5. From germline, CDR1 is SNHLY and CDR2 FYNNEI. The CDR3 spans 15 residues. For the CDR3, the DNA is TGTGCCAGCACTACGACTAGCGGGCACCAAGAGACCCAGTACTTC. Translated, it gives CASTTTSGHQETQYF.

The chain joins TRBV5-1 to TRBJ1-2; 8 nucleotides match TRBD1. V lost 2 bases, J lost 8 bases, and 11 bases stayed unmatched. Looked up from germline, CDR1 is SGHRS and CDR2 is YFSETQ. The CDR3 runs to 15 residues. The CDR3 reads CASSFPQDRGSGYTF. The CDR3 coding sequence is TGCGCCAGCAGCTTTCCCCAAGACAGGGGTTCGGGCTACACCTTC.

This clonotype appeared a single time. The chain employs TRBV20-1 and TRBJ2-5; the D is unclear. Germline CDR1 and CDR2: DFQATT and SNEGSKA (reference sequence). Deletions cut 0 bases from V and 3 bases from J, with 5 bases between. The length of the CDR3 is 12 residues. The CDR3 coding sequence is TGCAGTGCTAGAGATACGGAAGAGACCCAGTACTTC. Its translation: CSARDTEETQYF.

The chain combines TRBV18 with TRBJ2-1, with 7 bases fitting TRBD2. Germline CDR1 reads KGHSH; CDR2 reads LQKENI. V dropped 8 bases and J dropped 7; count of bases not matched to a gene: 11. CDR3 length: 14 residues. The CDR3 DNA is TGTGCCAGCCGTACGGCGGGAGTGAGGAATGAGCAGTTCTTC. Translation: CASRTAGVRNEQFF.